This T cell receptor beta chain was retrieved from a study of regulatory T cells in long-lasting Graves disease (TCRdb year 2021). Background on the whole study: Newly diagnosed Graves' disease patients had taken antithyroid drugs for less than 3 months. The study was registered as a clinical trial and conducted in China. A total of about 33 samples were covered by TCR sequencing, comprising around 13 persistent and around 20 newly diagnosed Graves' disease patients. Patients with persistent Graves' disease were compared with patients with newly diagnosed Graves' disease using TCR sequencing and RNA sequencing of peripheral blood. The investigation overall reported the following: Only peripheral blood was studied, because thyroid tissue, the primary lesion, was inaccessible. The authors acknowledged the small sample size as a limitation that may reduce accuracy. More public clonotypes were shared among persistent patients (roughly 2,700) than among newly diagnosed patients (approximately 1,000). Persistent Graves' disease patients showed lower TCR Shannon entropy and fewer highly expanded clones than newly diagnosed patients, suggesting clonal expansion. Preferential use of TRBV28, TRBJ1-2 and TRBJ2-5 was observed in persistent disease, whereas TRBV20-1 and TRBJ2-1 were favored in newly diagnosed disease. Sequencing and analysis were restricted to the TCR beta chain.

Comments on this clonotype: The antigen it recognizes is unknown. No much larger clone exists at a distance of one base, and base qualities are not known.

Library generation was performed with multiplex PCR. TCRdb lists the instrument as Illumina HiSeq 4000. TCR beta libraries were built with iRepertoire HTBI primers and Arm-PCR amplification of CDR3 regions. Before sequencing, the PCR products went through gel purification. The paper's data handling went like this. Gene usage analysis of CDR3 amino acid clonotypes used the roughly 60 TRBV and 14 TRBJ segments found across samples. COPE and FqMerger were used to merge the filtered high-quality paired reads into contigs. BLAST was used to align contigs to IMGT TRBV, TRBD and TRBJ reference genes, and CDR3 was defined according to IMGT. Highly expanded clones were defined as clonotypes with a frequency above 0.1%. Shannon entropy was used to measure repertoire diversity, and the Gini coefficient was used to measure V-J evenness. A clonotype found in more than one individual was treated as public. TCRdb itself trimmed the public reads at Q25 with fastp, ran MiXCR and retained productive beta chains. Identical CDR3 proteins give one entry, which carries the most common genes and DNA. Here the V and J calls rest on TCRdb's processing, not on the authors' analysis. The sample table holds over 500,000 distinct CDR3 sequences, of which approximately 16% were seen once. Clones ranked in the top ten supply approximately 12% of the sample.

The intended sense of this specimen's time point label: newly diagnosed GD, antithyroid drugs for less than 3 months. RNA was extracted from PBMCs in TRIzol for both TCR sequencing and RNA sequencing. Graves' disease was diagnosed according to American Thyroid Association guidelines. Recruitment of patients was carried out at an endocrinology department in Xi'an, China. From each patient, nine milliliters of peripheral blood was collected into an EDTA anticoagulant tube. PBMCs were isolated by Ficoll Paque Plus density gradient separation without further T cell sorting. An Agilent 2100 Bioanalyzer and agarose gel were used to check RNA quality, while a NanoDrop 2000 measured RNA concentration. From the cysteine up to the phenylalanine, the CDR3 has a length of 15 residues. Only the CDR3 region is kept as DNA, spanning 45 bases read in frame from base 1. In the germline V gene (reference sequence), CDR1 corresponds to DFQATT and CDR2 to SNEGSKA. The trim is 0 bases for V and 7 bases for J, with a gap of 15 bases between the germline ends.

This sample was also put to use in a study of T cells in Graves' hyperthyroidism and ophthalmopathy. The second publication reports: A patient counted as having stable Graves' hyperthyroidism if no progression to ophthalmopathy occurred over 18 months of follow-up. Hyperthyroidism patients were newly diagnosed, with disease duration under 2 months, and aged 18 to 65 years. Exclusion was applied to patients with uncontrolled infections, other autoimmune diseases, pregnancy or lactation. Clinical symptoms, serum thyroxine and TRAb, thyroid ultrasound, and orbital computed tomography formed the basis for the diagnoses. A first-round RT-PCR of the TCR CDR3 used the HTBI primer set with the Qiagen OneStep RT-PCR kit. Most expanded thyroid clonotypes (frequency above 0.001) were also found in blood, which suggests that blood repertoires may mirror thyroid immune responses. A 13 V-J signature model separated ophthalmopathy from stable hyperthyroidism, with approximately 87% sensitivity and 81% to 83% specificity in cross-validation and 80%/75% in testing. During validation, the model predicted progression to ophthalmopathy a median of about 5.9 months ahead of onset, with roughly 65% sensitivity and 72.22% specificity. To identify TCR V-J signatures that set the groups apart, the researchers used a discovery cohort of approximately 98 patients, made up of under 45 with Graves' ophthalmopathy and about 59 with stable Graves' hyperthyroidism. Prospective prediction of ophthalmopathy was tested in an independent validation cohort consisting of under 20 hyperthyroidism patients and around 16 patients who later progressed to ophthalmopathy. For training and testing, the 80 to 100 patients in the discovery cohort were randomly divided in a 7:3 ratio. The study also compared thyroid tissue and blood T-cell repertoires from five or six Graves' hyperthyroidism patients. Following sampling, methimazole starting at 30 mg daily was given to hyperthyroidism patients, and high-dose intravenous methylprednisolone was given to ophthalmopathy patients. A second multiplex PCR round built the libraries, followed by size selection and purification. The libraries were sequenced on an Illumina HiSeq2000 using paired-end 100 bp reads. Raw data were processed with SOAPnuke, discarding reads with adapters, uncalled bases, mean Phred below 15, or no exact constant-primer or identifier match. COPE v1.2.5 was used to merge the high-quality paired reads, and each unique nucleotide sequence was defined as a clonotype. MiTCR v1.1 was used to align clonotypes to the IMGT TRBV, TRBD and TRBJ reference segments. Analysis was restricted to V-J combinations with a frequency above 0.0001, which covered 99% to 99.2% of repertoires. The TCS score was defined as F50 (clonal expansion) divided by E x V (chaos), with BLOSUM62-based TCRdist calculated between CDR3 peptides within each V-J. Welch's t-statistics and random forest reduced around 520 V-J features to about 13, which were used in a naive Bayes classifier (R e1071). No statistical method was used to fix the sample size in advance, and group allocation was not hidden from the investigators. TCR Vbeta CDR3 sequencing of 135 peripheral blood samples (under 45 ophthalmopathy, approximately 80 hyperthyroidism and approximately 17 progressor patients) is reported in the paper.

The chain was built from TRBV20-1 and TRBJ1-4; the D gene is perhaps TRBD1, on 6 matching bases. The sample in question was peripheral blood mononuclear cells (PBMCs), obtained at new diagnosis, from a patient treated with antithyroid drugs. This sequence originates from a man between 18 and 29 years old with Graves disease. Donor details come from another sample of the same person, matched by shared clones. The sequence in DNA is TGCAGTGCTAGAGAACCAGCGGGGGCGGGTGAAAAACTGTTTTTT. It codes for CSAREPAGAGEKLFF.